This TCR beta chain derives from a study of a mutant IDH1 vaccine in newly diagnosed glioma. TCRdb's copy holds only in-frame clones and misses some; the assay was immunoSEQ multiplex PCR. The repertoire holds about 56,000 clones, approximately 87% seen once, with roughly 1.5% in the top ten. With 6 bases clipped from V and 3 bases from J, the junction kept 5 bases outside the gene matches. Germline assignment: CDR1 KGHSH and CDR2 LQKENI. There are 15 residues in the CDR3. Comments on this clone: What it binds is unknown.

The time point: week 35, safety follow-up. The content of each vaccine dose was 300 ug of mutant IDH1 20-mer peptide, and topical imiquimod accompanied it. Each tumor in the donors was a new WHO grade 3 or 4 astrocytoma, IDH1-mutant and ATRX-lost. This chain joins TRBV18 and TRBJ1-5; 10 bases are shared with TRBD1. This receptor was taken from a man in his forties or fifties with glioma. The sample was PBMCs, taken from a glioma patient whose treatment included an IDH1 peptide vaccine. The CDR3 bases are TGTGCCAGCTCCCTAGGGACAGGGGTCAATCAGCCCCAGCATTTT. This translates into CASSLGTGVNQPQHF. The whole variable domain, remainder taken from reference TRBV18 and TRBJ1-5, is NAGVMQNPRHLVRRRGQEARLRCSPMKGHSHVYWYRQLPEEGLKFMVYLQKENIIDESGMPKERFSAEFPKEGPSILRIQQVVRGDSAAYFCASSLGTGVNQPQHFGDGTRLSIL.